Listed below are T cell receptor beta chains from one sample, sequenced in a study of shared clonotypes between healthy human individuals. The data were produced by immunoSEQ multiplex PCR, yet TCRdb's version contains in-frame clones alone and is incomplete. The sample lists about 2.4 million clones, more than 80% occurring once. The sequenced sample consisted of naive CD4+ T cells sorted from blood. These receptors were taken from a young man in good health. Both conserved end residues are part of each CDR3. The D gene is left open where the match is weak. The listing skips clone size in some rows; elsewhere it reads once, few, many or a size class.

size,J,D,V,DNA,CDR3
-,TRBJ1-2,-,TRBV6-6,TGTGCCAGCTCTGGGGCTGCTACTTTCTATGGCTACACCTTC,CASSGAATFYGYTF
-,TRBJ2-3,TRBD2,TRBV29-1,TGCAGCGTTGAAATAGCGGGGGGGGATACGCAGTATTTT,CSVEIAGGDTQYF
-,TRBJ1-2,TRBD1,TRBV7-2,TGTGCCAGCAGCTTAGTTTTCGGTTTCCCGGGACAGGGATCGGAGGGCTACACCTTC,CASSLVFGFPGQGSEGYTF
-,TRBJ2-3,TRBD2,TRBV18,TGTGCCAGCTCACCATTCCCTAGCGGGAGGGCCCTAGGGACAGATACGCAGTATTTT,CASSPFPSGRALGTDTQYF
-,TRBJ2-7,-,TRBV7-9,TGTGCCAGCGGCTTGTTTTGGGGCTACGAGCAGTACTTC,CASGLFWGYEQYF
-,TRBJ1-4,-,TRBV7-2,TGTGCCAGCAGTGGGGGGGGAGTAAATGAAAAACTGTTTTTT,CASSGGGVNEKLFF
-,TRBJ2-3,-,TRBV6-1,TGTGCCAGCAAACGGGGCGCAGATACGCAGTATTTT,CASKRGADTQYF
-,TRBJ1-2,TRBD1,TRBV6-5,TGTGCCAGCAGCCGAGAATCCGGGACAGCAGAGGACTACACCTTC,CASSRESGTAEDYTF
-,TRBJ2-1,TRBD2,TRBV11-2,TGTGCCAGCAGCTTAGCCCCGGGAGGGTTGCTAGCGGGAGGCGGTGAGCAGTTCTTC,CASSLAPGGLLAGGGEQFF
-,TRBJ2-1,-,TRBV15,TGTGCCACCAGCAGAGGCGGGGAGCTTAGCCCCCGGTTCTTC,CATSRGGELSPRFF
once,TRBJ2-3,TRBD1,TRBV5-1,TGCGCCAGCGGGGGACAGCACCCCGTAAGCACAGATACGCAGTATTTT,CASGGQHPVSTDTQYF
-,TRBJ1-1,-,TRBV10-3,TGTGCCACTGCATTTAGGGACGACACTGAAGCTTTCTTT,CATAFRDDTEAFF
-,TRBJ2-6,TRBD1,TRBV10-3,TGTGCCATCACAGAGGGACAGGGTAATGGGGCCAACGTCCTGACTTTC,CAITEGQGNGANVLTF
-,TRBJ2-7,TRBD1,TRBV7-8,TGTGCCAGCAGCTTGACAGGGTTGTACGAGCAGTACTTC,CASSLTGLYEQYF
-,TRBJ2-3,TRBD2,TRBV5-8,TGTGCCAGCAGCTTGGAGGGAGCGGGAGGGCCCCGCACAGATACGCAGTATTTT,CASSLEGAGGPRTDTQYF
-,TRBJ2-7,-,TRBV7-8,TGTGCCAGCAGCTTTACTGACTCCTACGAGCAGTACTTC,CASSFTDSYEQYF
-,TRBJ2-3,-,TRBV7-7,TGTGCTAGCAGCTTAGGGGGGGCAGATACGCAGTATTTT,CASSLGGADTQYF